This is a list of T cell receptor beta chains from one sample in a study of monozygotic twins with inflammatory bowel disease. TCRdb re-called the 5' RACE reads; one entry per CDR3 protein, DNA not given. The ten top clones account for roughly 2%, within a sample of 300,000 to 400,000 distinct CDR3 sequences. Sequences were obtained from blood. The receptors stem from a human donor with ulcerative colitis or Crohn's disease, or a healthy co-twin of an affected twin (not recorded which). Both conserved end residues are part of each CDR3.

TRBJ1-4 TRBV12-3/TRBV12-4 CASSPRGTGANEKLFF
TRBJ2-5 TRBV20-1 CSAVTDSGGQETQYF
TRBJ2-7 TRBV11-2 CASRTDSFYEQYF
TRBJ2-2 TRBV12-3/TRBV12-4 CASSFHDRGYTGELFF
TRBJ2-6 TRBV10-3 CAISAGANVLTF
TRBJ2-3 TRBV5-1 CASRKGSLQHF
TRBJ1-5 TRBV6-5 CASSYSRSGGVTSNQPQHF
TRBJ2-7 TRBV12-3/TRBV12-4 CASSSTGSTYEQYF
TRBJ2-7 TRBV20-1 CSARGTSEGDEQYF
TRBJ2-6 TRBV5-1 CASSLETAGANVLTF
TRBJ2-7 TRBV12-3/TRBV12-4 CASSFAAAGGEQYF
TRBJ2-1 TRBV6-4 CASSDGAGEGNEQFF
TRBJ2-1 TRBV27 CASSRGQGPYNEQFF
TRBJ2-7 TRBV12-3/TRBV12-4 CASSGGVAGPYEQYF
TRBJ2-3 TRBV12-3/TRBV12-4 CASSYNRGFTDTQYF
TRBJ2-1 TRBV10-3 CAISGGGGAYNEQFF